What follows is one TCR beta chain and its context. No antigen is known for it. The sample originates from a study of cytotoxic CD8 clonotypes in ibrutinib-treated CLL. Study context: Included were about a dozen relapsed/refractory and roughly 15 treatment-naive patients, of whom about 18 were IGHV unmutated. Samples had a mean of roughly 230,000 productive templates and approximately 90,000 productive rearrangements. Study results and caveats: At ibrutinib response, clonality increased, and at progression it declined back toward baseline. Baseline-level clonality went beyond age-matched healthy donors and moved in step with circulating CD8+ T-cell counts.

The germline V and J ends were trimmed by 0 bases and 0 bases, with 10 bases remaining between them. The CDR3 is 15 residues long. From germline, CDR1 is SGHRS and CDR2 YFSETQ. Using immunoSEQ multiplex PCR, the repertoire was profiled, and TCRdb retains in-frame clones only, with some absent. Of roughly 130,000 clones in the sample, less than 95% were seen once. The sample here was PBMCs, taken after 12 months of ibrutinib treatment. The chain combines TRBV5-1 with TRBJ2-7; D call uncertain. The sequence derives from a human donor with chronic lymphocytic leukemia. The DNA of the CDR3 is TGCGCCAGCAGCTTGGTGGGCCTTGTCTCCTACGAGCAGTACTTC. Protein sequence: CASSLVGLVSYEQYF.